This TCR beta chain was obtained from a study of CXCR3-negative and CXCR3-positive naive CD8 T cells. Findings and limits, study-wide: Comparison of naive CXCR3-negative and CXCR3-positive cells revealed similar TRBV-TRBJ usage, while memory cells differed. More hydrophobic TRB CDR3s occurred in CXCR3-positive than in CXCR3-negative naive cells. Similarly elevated diversity marked both naive subsets, with memory CD8+ cells showing far lower diversity. Both naive subsets carried similar amounts of surface CD5, so TCR strength was inferred from TRB CDR3 properties.

At about 270,000 cells each, triplicate sorts were carried out for each CD8+ T cell subset. CDR1 SGHDN and CDR2 FVKESK come from the germline V gene. The CDR3 is 15 residues long. UMI-labeled TRB cDNA libraries were prepared by 5' RACE. From its re-call of the 5' RACE reads, TCRdb lists each CDR3 protein once, without DNA. Its table records about 84,000 distinct CDR3 sequences. Remarks on this clonotype: What it binds is not known.

The gene calls are TRBV14 and TRBJ2-7; lacking DNA, the TRBD1 call made by TCRdb goes unchecked. The sequenced sample consisted of naive CXCR3+ CD8+ T cells from blood. Subset noted: CD45RO-CCR7+CD27+CD95- naive CD8+ T cells expressing CXCR3 (TNR3+). This clonotype originated in a human donor in good health. Some clones in this sample may be carry-over from other donors' samples. This CDR3 reads CASSQASGGLYEQYF.